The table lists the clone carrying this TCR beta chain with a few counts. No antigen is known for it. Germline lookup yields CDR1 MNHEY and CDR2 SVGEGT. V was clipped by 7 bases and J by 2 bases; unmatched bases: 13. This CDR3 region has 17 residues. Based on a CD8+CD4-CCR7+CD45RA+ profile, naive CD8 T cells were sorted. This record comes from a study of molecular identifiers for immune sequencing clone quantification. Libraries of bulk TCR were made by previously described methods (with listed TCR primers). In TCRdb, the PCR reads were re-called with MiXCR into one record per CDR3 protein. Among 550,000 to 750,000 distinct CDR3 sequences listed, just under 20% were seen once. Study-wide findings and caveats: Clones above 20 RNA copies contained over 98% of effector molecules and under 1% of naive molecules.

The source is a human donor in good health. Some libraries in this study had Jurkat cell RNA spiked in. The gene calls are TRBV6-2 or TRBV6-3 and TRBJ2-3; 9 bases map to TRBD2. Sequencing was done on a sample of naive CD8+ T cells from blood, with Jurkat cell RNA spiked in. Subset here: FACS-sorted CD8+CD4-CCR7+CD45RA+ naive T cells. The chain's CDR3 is CASTLTNSGGHTDTQYF. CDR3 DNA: TGTGCCAGCACCCTAACCAATAGCGGGGGCCACACAGATACGCAGTATTTT.